These 21 T cell receptor beta chains were sequenced from one sample in a study of shared clonotypes between healthy human individuals. Assay: immunoSEQ multiplex PCR; the TCRdb copy retains only in-frame clones and omits some. Here the sample spans more than 1 million clones, roughly 74% being singletons. The sample comprised memory CD4+ T cells from PBMCs. Documented subset: CD45RA-negative fraction. The receptors come from a man younger than 35 in good health. Some clones in this sample may be carry-over from other donors' samples.

V and J are TRBV28 and TRBJ2-2; D is tentatively TRBD1 or TRBD2 (6 bases each). Germline V gene lookup returns CDR1 MDHEN and CDR2 SYDVKM. The V end was cut by 8 bases, the J end by 0 bases, with 19 bases between. This CDR3 has 17 residues. CDR3 sequence reads: CASRTEGGSANTGELFF. The CDR3 nucleotides are TGTGCCAGCCGGACGGAGGGGGGATCCGCGAACACCGGGGAGCTGTTTTTT. The full variable domain, its missing parts supplied by reference TRBV28 and TRBJ2-2, is DVKVTQSSRYLVKRTGEKVFLECVQDMDHENMFWYRQDPGLGLRLIYFSYDVKMKEKGDIPEGYSVSREKKERFSLILESASTNQTSMYLCASRTEGGSANTGELFFGEGSRLTVL.

In regard to this clone: At the DNA level, this CDR3 is encoded by other sequences in the same sample as well. CDR3 nucleotide sequence: TGTGCCAGCAGTTTTAGGAGGGCAACTAATGAAAAACTGTTTTTT. Amino acids: CASSFRRATNEKLFF. The chain carries TRBV28 and TRBJ1-4; D remains unclear. Trimming shortened V by 3 bases and J by 0 bases, and 8 bases separated the two germline ends. Looked up from germline, CDR1 is MDHEN and CDR2 is SYDVKM. The CDR3 totals 15 residues.

The J gene is TRBJ2-3, the V gene TRBV28; TRBD2 matches at 9 bases. Germline CDR1 MDHEN, CDR2 SYDVKM. CDR3 length: 19 residues. V was pared by 3 bases and J by 2 bases, with 15 bases of the junction left unmatched. The CDR3 reads CASSLKGSGRSPYTDTQYF. DNA for the CDR3: TGTGCCAGCAGTTTGAAGGGTAGCGGGAGAAGTCCGTACACAGATACGCAGTATTTT.

V and J are TRBV19 and TRBJ1-1; the D is unclear. V gave up 7 bases and J gave up 4 bases, with 22 bases separating them. There are 16 residues in the CDR3. In germline, CDR1 is LNHDA, CDR2 SQIVND (reference sequence). The DNA for the CDR3 is TGTGCCAGTACCTTTCGACCGCGGAATTCGGGCACTGAAGCTTTCTTT. It specifies CASTFRPRNSGTEAFF.

The rearrangement uses TRBV28 and TRBJ1-5; TRBD1 agrees at 7 bases. The junction had 3 bases not matched to a gene; V was cut back by 6 bases and J by 7 bases. This CDR3 contains 12 residues. The V gene's germline CDR1 is MDHEN and CDR2 SYDVKM. The CDR3 spells CASRAGGQPQHF. For the CDR3, the DNA is TGTGCCAGCAGGGCAGGGGGACAGCCCCAGCATTTT.

This clone came up many times. The J gene is TRBJ1-4, the V gene TRBV4-1; D is unresolved. V lost 4 bases and J 0 bases, leaving 9 bases between the germline ends. Per the germline V gene, CDR1 is MGHRA and CDR2 is YSYEKL. CDR3 length equals 15 residues. The CDR3 sequence: CASSRLGTTNEKLFF. The CDR3 nucleotides read TGCGCCAGCAGCCGCTTAGGAACAACTAATGAAAAACTGTTTTTT.

The gene calls are TRBV11-3 and TRBJ2-1; 7 bases match TRBD2. V was pared by 1 base and J by 12 bases, with 12 bases of the junction left unmatched. The CDR3 contains 15 residues. Germline CDR1 and CDR2: SGHNT and YENEEA. Here the CDR3 DNA reads TGTGCCAGCAGCTTAGGTGCAGCGGGACTTGTTGGGCAGTTCTTC. It specifies CASSLGAAGLVGQFF. The whole variable domain, remainder taken from reference TRBV11-3 and TRBJ2-1, is EAGVVQSPRYKIIEKKQPVAFWCNPISGHNTLYWYLQNLGQGPELLIRYENEEAVDDSQLPKDRFSAERLKGVDSTLKIQPAELGDSAVYLCASSLGAAGLVGQFFGPGTRLTVL.

The V and J genes are TRBV15 and TRBJ1-5; no clear D gene. V was cut by 0 bases and J by 5 bases, with 5 bases left in between. The CDR3 consists of 13 residues. From germline, CDR1 is LNHNV and CDR2 YYDKDF (reference sequence). The CDR3 bases are TGTGCCACCAGCAGAGATCCGGATCAGCCCCAGCATTTT. This encodes CATSRDPDQPQHF.

J is TRBJ2-7 and V is TRBV6-1, with D perhaps matching TRBD2 (6 bases). This CDR3 is built from 15 residues. CDR1 is MNHNS and CDR2 is SASEGT in the germline V gene. Deletions cut 1 base from V and 5 bases from J, with 15 bases between. The CDR3 protein is CASSEGGGGTDEQYF. The DNA for the CDR3 is TGTGCCAGCAGTGAAGGTGGTGGGGGGACGGACGAGCAGTACTTC.

The table lists this clone with a count of one. CDR3 protein: CASSPRGSATNEKLFF. The CDR3 nucleotides read TGTGCCAGCAGCCCCCGCGGGAGTGCAACTAATGAAAAACTGTTTTTT. The rearrangement joins TRBV4-2 to TRBJ1-4; the D is unclear. Germline-derived CDR1 and CDR2 are LGHNA and YNFKEQ. Trimming left V 4 bases short and J 0 bases short, with 12 bases between. This CDR3 region has 16 residues.

The chain employs TRBV11-3 and TRBJ2-1; a weak D match, TRBD1 (5 bases). Germline loops: CDR1 SGHNT, CDR2 YENEEA. V lost 4 bases and J 10 bases, leaving 14 bases between the germline ends. This CDR3 has 13 amino acids. The chain's CDR3 is CASSSSGLGEQFF. Written as DNA, the CDR3 is TGTGCCAGCAGCTCTTCAGGGTTGGGGGAGCAGTTCTTC.

Concerning this clone itself: The same CDR3 also results from other DNA sequences found in this sample. This sequence joins TRBV9 and TRBJ2-3, with unresolved D. CDR3 length equals 14 residues. Germline CDR1 SGDLS, CDR2 YYNGEE. V lost 0 bases to trimming and J lost 1 base, with 6 bases between them. The CDR3 bases are TGTGCCAGCAGCGTAGTGCCGGGCACAGATACGCAGTATTTT. Residues: CASSVVPGTDTQYF.

This chain links TRBV9 with TRBJ2-6, with D perhaps being TRBD1 or TRBD2 (5 bases each). Trimming took 0 bases from V and 3 from J, leaving 7 bases between them. CDR1 SGDLS and CDR2 YYNGEE come from the germline V gene. The CDR3 loop spans 15 amino acids. The CDR3, as DNA: TGTGCCAGCAGCGTAGTGAGGGGTGGGGCCAACGTCCTGACTTTC. Its translation is CASSVVRGGANVLTF.

This clone came up many times. The chain carries TRBV7-8 and TRBJ2-1, with a weak D call TRBD2 (6 bases). With 0 bases removed from V and 15 bases from J, the gap between germline ends came to 15 bases. This CDR3 comprises 13 residues. Germline loops: CDR1 SGHVS, CDR2 FQNEAQ. For the CDR3, the DNA is TGTGCCAGCAGCTTAGCGGGAAGCGGGTCAACGTTCTTC. Translating it yields CASSLAGSGSTFF.

V and J are TRBV9 and TRBJ1-1; weak D call: TRBD1 (6 bases). CDR1 and CDR2 (germline): SGDLS, YYNGEE. The CDR3 contains 15 residues. The V end was cut by 0 bases, the J end by 3 bases, with 12 bases between. This CDR3 reads CASSVEAGVYTEAFF. The CDR3 DNA is TGTGCCAGCAGCGTAGAGGCAGGGGTTTACACTGAAGCTTTCTTT.

V is TRBV2 and J is TRBJ1-4; D perhaps matches TRBD1 (5 bases). Germline CDR1 is SNHLY and CDR2 is FYNNEI. The CDR3 is made up of 17 amino acids. V lost 6 bases and J 1 base, leaving 18 bases between the germline ends. The chain's CDR3 is CASSQGRRGETNEKLFF. The CDR3 region has the DNA TGTGCCAGCAGCCAGGGACGAAGGGGCGAAACTAATGAAAAACTGTTTTTT.

The chain has TRBV6-5 and TRBJ1-1; tentatively, D is TRBD1 (5 bases). V was shortened by 6 bases and J by 2 bases, with 16 bases between the two germline ends. Germline-derived CDR1 and CDR2 are MNHEY and SVGAGI. This CDR3 contains 15 residues. The CDR3 protein is CASRRIGAQNTEAFF. CDR3 sequence (DNA): TGTGCCAGCAGACGGATTGGGGCGCAAAACACTGAAGCTTTCTTT.

This clone appeared once. The gene calls are TRBV14 and TRBJ1-2; D may be TRBD1 (6 bases). Trimming stripped 4 bases from V and 4 bases from J, with 16 bases between. The CDR3 has 15 amino acids. Germline assignment: CDR1 SGHDN and CDR2 FVKESK. CDR3 residues: CASSRGTLLFYGYTF. DNA for the CDR3: TGTGCCAGCAGCCGCGGGACACTCCTATTCTATGGCTACACCTTC.

The CDR3 DNA is TGTGCCAGCTCACCACAAGCGGGAGGAGGCACAGATACGCAGTATTTT. This translates into CASSPQAGGGTDTQYF. This rearrangement joins TRBV18 to TRBJ2-3; 9 nucleotides match TRBD2. Germline lookup yields CDR1 KGHSH and CDR2 LQKENI. The CDR3 contains 16 residues. Losses at the gene ends were 1 base for V and 1 base for J; bases not matched to a gene: 3.

The chain has TRBV7-2 and TRBJ2-6; 7 positions match TRBD1. The length of the CDR3 is 18 residues. Germline lookup yields CDR1 SGHTA and CDR2 FQGNSA. V was pared by 3 bases and J by 1 base, with 9 bases of the junction left unmatched. The CDR3 bases are TGTGCCAGCAGCTTCGAACACCGGACAGGATCTGGGGCCAACGTCCTGACTTTC. Encoded protein: CASSFEHRTGSGANVLTF.

The chain links TRBV4-1 to TRBJ1-4; D is unclear. The V gene lost 4 bases and the J gene lost 8 bases, with 8 bases spanning the gap. The CDR3 is made up of 12 amino acids. CDR1 and CDR2 (germline): MGHRA, YSYEKL. The CDR3 DNA reads as TGCGCCAGCAGCCGCGTAGGGGAAAAACTGTTTTTT. Translation gives CASSRVGEKLFF.